These 24 T cell receptor beta chains were sequenced from one sample in a study of T-cell memory formation after mild COVID-19. TCRdb reprocessed the 5' RACE reads with MiXCR, giving one entry per CDR3 protein. The sample carries about 190,000 distinct CDR3 sequences, about 22% recorded once. The source material was PBMCs or a T cell subset sorted from them (not recorded which). The receptors here all came from an adult woman who had mild COVID-19 (a few samples of this study predate the infection). Cell type and time point are not known.

The chain joins TRBV24-1 to TRBJ1-1; the D is unclear. V was pared by 5 bases and J by 0 bases, with 3 bases between. The CDR3 totals 12 residues. The germline CDR1 and CDR2 sequences are KGHDR and SFDVKD. Here the CDR3 DNA reads TGTGCCACCAGTGCGTTGAACACTGAAGCTTTCTTT. The encoded protein is CATSALNTEAFF.

CDR3 in amino acids: CASSSGDSYNEQFF. The DNA of the CDR3 is TGTGCCAGCAGCTCGGGGGACTCCTACAATGAGCAGTTCTTC. The chain couples TRBV13 to TRBJ2-1; tentatively, D is TRBD2 (6 bases). Germline V gene sequence: CDR1 PRHDT, CDR2 FYEKMQ (reference sequence). V lost 4 bases, J lost 0 bases, and 7 bases lay in between. CDR3 length equals 14 residues.

This chain's CDR3 is CASSAPFGADNSPLHF. As DNA, the CDR3 is TGTGCCAGCAGTGCGCCTTTCGGAGCGGATAATTCACCCCTCCACTTT. The V call is TRBV12-3 or TRBV12-4, the J call TRBJ1-6; D not certain. This CDR3 spans 16 amino acids. Trimming took off 5 bases at V and 5 bases at J, with 16 bases between the two ends.

This clonotype appeared many times. The chain employs TRBV7-2 and TRBJ2-3, with TRBD2 matching 8 bases. The J segment lost 5 bases and the V segment lost 1 base, leaving 2 bases of the junction unmatched. From germline, CDR1 is SGHTA and CDR2 FQGNSA. This CDR3 is built from 14 residues. The CDR3 DNA sequence: TGTGCCAGCAGCTTAGTCCTAGCGGGAGATACGCAGTATTTT. Protein sequence: CASSLVLAGDTQYF.

The chain joins TRBV29-1 to TRBJ1-5; TRBD1 aligns across 7 bases. V lost 4 bases to trimming and J lost 4 bases; unmatched junction nucleotides: 4. The CDR3 consists of 13 residues. Looked up from germline, CDR1 is SQVTM and CDR2 is ANQGSEA. The CDR3 DNA sequence: TGCAGCGTTGCTTCGGGACAGAATCAGCCCCAGCATTTT. This gives the protein CSVASGQNQPQHF.

This clonotype turned up a few times. V and J are TRBV19 and TRBJ1-1; D unresolved. V lost 6 bases and J 0 bases, leaving 8 bases between the germline ends. The CDR3 spans 13 residues. The germline gives CDR1 LNHDA, CDR2 SQIVND (reference sequence). CDR3 region: CASSTSLNTEAFF. CDR3 nucleotides: TGTGCCAGTAGCACTAGTTTGAACACTGAAGCTTTCTTT. Full variable domain (outside the CDR3, taken from reference TRBV19 and TRBJ1-1): DGGITQSPKYLFRKEGQNVTLSCEQNLNHDAMYWYRQDPGQGLRLIYYSQIVNDFQKGDIAEGYSVSREKKESFPLTVTSAQKNPTAFYLCASSTSLNTEAFFGQGTRLTVV.

This chain joins TRBV20-1 and TRBJ2-1; 8 nucleotides align to TRBD2. The CDR3 has 13 amino acids. CDR1 and CDR2 (germline): DFQATT, SNEGSKA (reference sequence). Germline trimming cut 6 bases from V and 6 bases from J; bases unmatched to any gene: 7. This CDR3 is CSAQPGLVNEQFF. The CDR3 region has the DNA TGCAGTGCCCAGCCGGGACTAGTCAATGAGCAGTTCTTC.

The V gene is TRBV9, the J gene TRBJ2-1; 10 bases agree with TRBD2. CDR3 length: 15 amino acids. Per germline, CDR1 SGDLS and CDR2 YYNGEE. V lost 0 bases and J lost 9; bases outside the gene matches: 6. The CDR3 spells CASSVVASGRPEQFF. CDR3 sequence (DNA): TGTGCCAGCAGCGTAGTGGCTAGCGGGAGACCTGAGCAGTTCTTC.

This clonotype was detected a few times. V is TRBV6-6 and J is TRBJ1-1; D gene unclear. CDR1 is MNHNY, CDR2 SVGAGI, per germline (reference sequence). This CDR3 spans 15 amino acids. With 0 bases removed from V and 2 bases from J, the gap between germline ends came to 10 bases. Here the CDR3 DNA reads TGTGCCAGCAGTTACTCGAGGAGCGGAAACACTGAAGCTTTCTTT. This sequence encodes CASSYSRSGNTEAFF.

This clonotype was seen ten or more times. The chain carries TRBV6-5 and TRBJ1-1; no clear D gene. V shed 5 bases and J shed 5 bases, with 15 bases lying between them. CDR1 and CDR2 from the germline V gene are MNHEY and SVGAGI. The CDR3 is 14 amino acids. The CDR3 region has the DNA TGTGCCAGCAGTCCTACAGCGAGAGGGACTGAAGCTTTCTTT. Protein sequence: CASSPTARGTEAFF.

This clonotype has just a few counts. The chain links TRBV29-1 to TRBJ1-1, with 8 nucleotides matching TRBD1. CDR3 length: 13 amino acids. The germline V gene has CDR1 SQVTM and CDR2 ANQGSEA. Germline trimming cut 5 bases from V and 4 bases from J; bases unmatched to any gene: 6. CDR3 bases: TGCAGCGTTCCCGGACAGGGTTTCACTGAAGCTTTCTTT. This codes for CSVPGQGFTEAFF.

This clonotype was counted between two and nine times. The chain employs TRBV29-1 and TRBJ2-2; D is possibly TRBD2 (5 bases). The germline CDR1 and CDR2 sequences are SQVTM and ANQGSEA. This CDR3 has 14 residues. Between the trimmed V and J ends, which lost 7 bases and 3 bases, there was a span of 15 bases. The DNA of the CDR3 is TGCAGCGCCCGCGAGGGTTTGGACACCGGGGAGCTGTTTTTT. Protein product: CSAREGLDTGELFF.

The V and J genes are TRBV4-1 and TRBJ1-2; perhaps TRBD1 as D (5 bases). This CDR3 is built from 14 residues. Germline CDR1 and CDR2: MGHRA and YSYEKL. The V gene lost 0 bases and the J gene lost 7 bases, with 12 bases spanning the gap. The CDR3 nucleotides read TGCGCCAGCAGCCAAGAACGGGGGGTGGTTGGCTACACCTTC. Its translation is CASSQERGVVGYTF.

This clonotype has a handful of counts. The chain combines TRBV6-5 with TRBJ2-1; TRBD2 matches at 13 bases. This CDR3 comprises 15 residues. Germline values: CDR1 MNHEY, CDR2 SVGAGI. J lost 10 bases, V lost 6 bases, and 9 bases had no gene match. CDR3 region: CASSPGLAGDQEQFF. The CDR3 DNA sequence: TGTGCCAGCAGCCCCGGACTAGCGGGAGACCAAGAGCAGTTCTTC.

This clonotype was seen a handful of times. The rearrangement uses TRBV19 and TRBJ2-1; TRBD2 aligns across 14 bases. CDR1 and CDR2 (germline): LNHDA, SQIVND (reference sequence). The CDR3 runs 17 residues. V was clipped by 5 bases and J by 4 bases; unmatched bases: 7. In nucleotides, the CDR3 is TGTGCCAGTAGTCCGGGACTAGCGGGAGACTCGTACAATGAGCAGTTCTTC. As protein: CASSPGLAGDSYNEQFF.

This chain's CDR3 is CASSYSSLNYGYTF. In DNA, the CDR3 is TGTGCCAGCAGTTACTCCTCATTAAACTATGGCTACACCTTC. This chain links TRBV6-5 with TRBJ1-2; D gene unclear. V gave up 0 bases and J gave up 2 bases, with 7 bases separating them. The germline V gene has CDR1 MNHEY and CDR2 SVGAGI. The CDR3 runs 14 residues.

This clonotype occurred a few times. CDR3 bases: TGCGCCAGCAGCCAACTTTCCATGGGGGCCTACGAGCAGTACTTC. Protein product: CASSQLSMGAYEQYF. The genes are TRBV4-1 and TRBJ2-7; D may be TRBD1 or TRBD2 (5 bases each). The CDR3 runs to 15 residues. The V gene's germline CDR1 is MGHRA and CDR2 YSYEKL. Trimming stripped 2 bases from V and 2 bases from J, with 13 bases between.

Only a few counts were recorded for this clonotype. CDR3 sequence: CSVGPASGGSYEQYF. The CDR3 coding sequence is TGCAGCGTTGGCCCCGCTAGCGGGGGCTCCTACGAGCAGTACTTC. This rearrangement joins TRBV29-1 to TRBJ2-7; 10 nucleotides line up with TRBD2. Germline CDR1 is SQVTM and CDR2 is ANQGSEA. Unmatched junction bases numbered 6, after V lost 4 bases and J lost 0 bases. There are 15 residues in the CDR3.

The chain is built from TRBV29-1 and TRBJ2-1; 7 nucleotides align to TRBD2. The germline CDR1 and CDR2 sequences are SQVTM and ANQGSEA. This CDR3 is 15 amino acids long. J was trimmed by 7 bases and V by 5 bases; bases with no gene match: 14. The CDR3 loop is CSVNWLAAPPNEQFF. CDR3 DNA sequence: TGCAGCGTTAATTGGCTAGCGGCCCCCCCAAATGAGCAGTTCTTC.

The sample holds a few counts of this clonotype. The V and J genes are TRBV5-1 and TRBJ2-7, with 8 bases that match TRBD2. V lost 0 bases to trimming and J lost 5 bases; unmatched junction nucleotides: 4. From germline, CDR1 is SGHRS and CDR2 YFSETQ. This CDR3 has 14 amino acids. CDR3 coding DNA: TGCGCCAGCAGCTTGGAGCCAGCGGGGGACGAGCAGTACTTC. Protein product: CASSLEPAGDEQYF.

V and J are TRBV12-3 or TRBV12-4 and TRBJ1-1, with no clear D. Between the trimmed V and J ends, which lost 1 base and 11 bases, there was a span of 14 bases. The length of the CDR3 is 13 residues. CDR3 protein: CASSLVGSVGAFF. CDR3 bases: TGTGCCAGCAGTTTAGTAGGCTCTGTGGGGGCTTTCTTT.

This clonotype was counted only a few times. This chain links TRBV20-1 with TRBJ2-1; TRBD2 aligns across 8 bases. Germline values: CDR1 DFQATT, CDR2 SNEGSKA (reference sequence). CDR3 length: 16 residues. J lost 2 bases, V lost 0 bases, and 6 bases had no gene match. The CDR3 reads CSARDRREEAYNEQFF. CDR3 sequence (DNA): TGCAGTGCTAGAGATCGGCGGGAGGAGGCCTACAATGAGCAGTTCTTC.

This clonotype came up a few times. The genes are TRBV7-9 and TRBJ2-7, with 12 nucleotides matching TRBD2. CDR1 is SEHNR and CDR2 is FQNEAQ in the germline V gene (reference sequence). CDR3 length equals 16 residues. V was clipped by 4 bases and J by 5 bases; unmatched bases: 9. The DNA for the CDR3 is TGTGCCAGCAGCTATGGACTAGCGGGATTTATCGACGAGCAGTACTTC. Its protein product is CASSYGLAGFIDEQYF. The variable domain in full, with the rest retrieved from reference TRBV7-9 and TRBJ2-7, is DTGVSQNPRHKITKRGQNVTFRCDPISEHNRLYWYRQTLGQGPEFLTYFQNEAQLEKSRLLSDRFSAERPKGSFSTLEIQRTEQGDSAMYLCASSYGLAGFIDEQYFGPGTRLTVT.

This clonotype turned up a few times. The rearrangement joins TRBV27 to TRBJ1-1, with D possibly matching TRBD1 (5 bases). Trimming pared 5 bases from V and 5 bases from J, leaving 15 bases between. CDR3 length: 14 residues. CDR1 MNHEY and CDR2 SMNVEV come from the germline V gene (reference sequence). CDR3 nucleotides: TGTGCCAGCAGTACTGGGACGGTACCTACTGAAGCTTTCTTT. This gives the protein CASSTGTVPTEAFF.